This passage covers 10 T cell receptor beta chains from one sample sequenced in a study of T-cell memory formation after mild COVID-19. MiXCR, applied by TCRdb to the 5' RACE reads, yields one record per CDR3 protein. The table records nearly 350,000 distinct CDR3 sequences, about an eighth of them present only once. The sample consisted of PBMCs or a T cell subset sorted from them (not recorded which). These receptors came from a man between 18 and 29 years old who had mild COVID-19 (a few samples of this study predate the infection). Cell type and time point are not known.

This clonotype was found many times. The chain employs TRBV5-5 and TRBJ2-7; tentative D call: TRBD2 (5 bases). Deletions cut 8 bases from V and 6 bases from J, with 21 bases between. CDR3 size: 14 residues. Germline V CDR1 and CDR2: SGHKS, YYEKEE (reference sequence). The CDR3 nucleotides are TGTGCCAGTAGCCGAGGGAGCTCTGGGAGCGAGCAGTACGTC. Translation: CASSRGSSGSEQYV.

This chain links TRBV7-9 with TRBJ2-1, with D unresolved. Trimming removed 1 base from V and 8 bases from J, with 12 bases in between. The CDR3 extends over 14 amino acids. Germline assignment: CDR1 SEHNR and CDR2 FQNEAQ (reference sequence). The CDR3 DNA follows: TGTGCCAGCAGCTTAGGGACCGGACCTGATGAGCAGTTCTTC. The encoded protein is CASSLGTGPDEQFF.

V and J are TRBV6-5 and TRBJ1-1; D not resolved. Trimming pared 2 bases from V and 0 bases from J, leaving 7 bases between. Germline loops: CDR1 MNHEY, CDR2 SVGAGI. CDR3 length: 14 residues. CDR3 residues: CASSYELMNTEAFF. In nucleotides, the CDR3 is TGTGCCAGCAGTTACGAGCTTATGAACACTGAAGCTTTCTTT.

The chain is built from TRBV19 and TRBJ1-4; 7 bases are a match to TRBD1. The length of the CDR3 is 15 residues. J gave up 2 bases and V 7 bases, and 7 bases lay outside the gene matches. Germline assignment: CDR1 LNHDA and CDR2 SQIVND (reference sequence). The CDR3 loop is CASKEGTVTNEKLFF. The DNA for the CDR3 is TGTGCCAGTAAAGAAGGGACAGTTACTAATGAAAAACTGTTTTTT.

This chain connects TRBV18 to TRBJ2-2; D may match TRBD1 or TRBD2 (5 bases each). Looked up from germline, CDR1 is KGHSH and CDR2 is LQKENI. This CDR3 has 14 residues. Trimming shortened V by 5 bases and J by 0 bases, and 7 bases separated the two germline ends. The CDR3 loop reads CASSGTANTGELFF. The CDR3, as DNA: TGTGCCAGCTCAGGGACGGCGAACACCGGGGAGCTGTTTTTT.

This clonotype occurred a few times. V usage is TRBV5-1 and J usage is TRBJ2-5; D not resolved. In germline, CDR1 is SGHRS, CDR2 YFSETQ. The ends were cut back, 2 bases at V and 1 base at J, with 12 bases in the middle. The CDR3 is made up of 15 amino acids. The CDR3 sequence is CASSFGVGVQETQYF. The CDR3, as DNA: TGCGCCAGCAGCTTCGGAGTGGGCGTCCAAGAGACCCAGTACTTC.

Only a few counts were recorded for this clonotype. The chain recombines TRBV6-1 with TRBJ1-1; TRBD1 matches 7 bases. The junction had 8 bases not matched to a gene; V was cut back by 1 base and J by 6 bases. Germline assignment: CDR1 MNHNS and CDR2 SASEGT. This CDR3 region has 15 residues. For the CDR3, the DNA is TGTGCCAGCAGTGAAGTGGAGGGGGCCGTCTCTGAAGCTTTCTTT. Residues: CASSEVEGAVSEAFF.

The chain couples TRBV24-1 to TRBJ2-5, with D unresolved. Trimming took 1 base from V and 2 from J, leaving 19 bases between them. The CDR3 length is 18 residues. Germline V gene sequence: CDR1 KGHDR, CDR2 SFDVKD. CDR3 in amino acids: CATSDFFGTHGDQETQYF. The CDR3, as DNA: TGTGCCACCAGTGATTTTTTCGGAACCCACGGCGATCAAGAGACCCAGTACTTC.

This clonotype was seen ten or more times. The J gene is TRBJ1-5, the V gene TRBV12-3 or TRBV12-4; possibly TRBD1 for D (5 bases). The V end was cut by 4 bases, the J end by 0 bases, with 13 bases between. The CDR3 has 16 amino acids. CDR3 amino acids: CASSYAGTYSNQPQHF. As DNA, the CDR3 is TGTGCCAGCAGTTACGCAGGGACTTATAGCAATCAGCCCCAGCATTTT.

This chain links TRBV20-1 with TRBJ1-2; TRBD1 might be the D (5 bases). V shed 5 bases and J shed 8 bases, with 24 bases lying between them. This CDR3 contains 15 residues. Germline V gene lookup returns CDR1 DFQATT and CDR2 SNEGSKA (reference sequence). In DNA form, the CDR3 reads TGCAGTGCTCGACGGACGGAAGAGGGGAAAGGAGGCTACACCTTC. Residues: CSARRTEEGKGGYTF.